This is a list of T cell receptor beta chains from one sample in a study of CXCR3-negative and CXCR3-positive naive CD8 T cells. TCRdb processed the 5' RACE reads again and assigns one entry to each CDR3 protein, with no DNA. This repertoire includes roughly 7,500 distinct CDR3 sequences. The material sequenced was naive CXCR3- CD8+ T cells from blood. The receptor set was obtained from a human donor in good health. Some clones in this sample may be carry-over from other donors' samples. Each CDR3 is given with its conserved first and last residue. The order of the fields is J gene, clone size, V gene, CDR3 protein. Clone size is shown for a subset of rows, as once, few, many or a class of expanded clone.

TRBJ2-1	medium-sized	TRBV5-1	CASSQVNEQFF
TRBJ2-3	.	TRBV5-1	CASSRVGITSTDTQYF
TRBJ2-3	.	TRBV2	CASRQGADTQYF
TRBJ2-1	.	TRBV29-1	CSPSIYNEQFF
TRBJ1-5	.	TRBV5-1	CASSLEGAGQPQHF
TRBJ2-1	.	TRBV5-1	CASSLRSGTSSYNEQFF
TRBJ1-2	.	TRBV29-1	CSVERDRGQPMHGYTF
TRBJ1-2	medium-sized	TRBV15	CATSRDGIGTGAPNYGYTF
TRBJ1-1	medium-sized	TRBV18	CASSPPVNTEAFF
TRBJ2-2	medium-sized	TRBV29-1	CSVEDPSGGSGELFF
TRBJ2-1	.	TRBV7-6	CASSLDRGGINEQFF
TRBJ2-7	.	TRBV30	CAWSVSIAGPYEQYF
TRBJ1-5	medium-sized	TRBV7-9	CASSFTDSNQPQHF
TRBJ2-7	medium-sized	TRBV29-1	CSVEGLMGSSYEQYF
TRBJ2-7	.	TRBV29-1	CSDTSGSPHEQYF
TRBJ2-2	medium-sized	TRBV14	CASSQDGQGRTTGELFF
TRBJ1-1	.	TRBV27	CASSADRIMNTEAFF
TRBJ2-3	.	TRBV2	CASSVTSGYTDTQYF
TRBJ2-3	.	TRBV25-1	CASSSPDTQYF
TRBJ1-4	.	TRBV29-1	CSAYGTRNEKLFF
TRBJ2-7	.	TRBV29-1	CSAGVSGIYYEQYF
TRBJ2-1	.	TRBV6-1	CASSESPSYNEQFF
TRBJ2-2	medium-sized	TRBV20-1	CSAPEAGGTGELFF
TRBJ2-5	.	TRBV5-1	CASSLAGRSQETQYF
TRBJ2-7	medium-sized	TRBV4-2	CASSLTTSPYEQYF
TRBJ2-2	medium-sized	TRBV5-1	CASSYTGELFF
TRBJ2-7	.	TRBV29-1	CSVEGDSYEQYF
TRBJ1-1	.	TRBV28	CASTPDRLNTEAFF
TRBJ2-3	.	TRBV29-1	CSVAPSGFTDTQYF
TRBJ1-2	.	TRBV29-1	CSAQGARNYGYTF
TRBJ2-1	.	TRBV5-6	CASSRGWQGLSNEQFF
TRBJ2-7	medium-sized	TRBV20-1	CSAGGLAGYYEQYF
TRBJ2-1	medium-sized	TRBV3-1	CASSQTGTSGRNEQFF
TRBJ1-5	medium-sized	TRBV4-3	CASSQDRAGLQPQHF
TRBJ2-5	.	TRBV3-1	CASSQDTRMYQETQYF
TRBJ2-3	medium-sized	TRBV12-3/TRBV12-4	CASSMITGGQDTQYF
TRBJ2-1	medium-sized	TRBV29-1	CSVESGNNEQFF
TRBJ2-1	medium-sized	TRBV10-2	CASSEGREYSYNEQFF
TRBJ2-1	medium-sized	TRBV29-1	CSAPPGLAGASEQFF
TRBJ2-3	.	TRBV2	CASTRDFTDTQYF
TRBJ2-1	medium-sized	TRBV28	CASSLDRELASYNEQFF
TRBJ2-5	.	TRBV6-6	CASSTTAITGGETQYF
TRBJ2-1	.	TRBV29-1	CSAPRGSSYNEQFF
TRBJ2-1	.	TRBV29-1	CSVEDLVGLAGGPVYNEQFF
TRBJ2-1	.	TRBV29-1	CSGDRADSYNEQFF
TRBJ2-1	medium-sized	TRBV20-1	CSARDRLADYNEQFF
TRBJ1-2	.	TRBV29-1	CSVEGGSGYTF
TRBJ1-5	.	TRBV7-9	CASSHTDSEPLRADYSNQPQHF
TRBJ2-4	.	TRBV5-1	CASSPRQNAAKNIQYF
TRBJ2-1	medium-sized	TRBV4-3	CASSQVLAGGYNEQFF
TRBJ2-4	medium-sized	TRBV28	CASSEDSRNIQYF
TRBJ1-5	medium-sized	TRBV27	CASSLRQANQPQHF
TRBJ1-4	.	TRBV28	CASSPERLTNEKLFF
TRBJ2-7	.	TRBV6-2/TRBV6-3	CASTDREMTYEQYF
TRBJ2-7	.	TRBV2	CASGGVADEQYF
TRBJ2-3	.	TRBV7-8	CASSLVNGVATDTQYF
TRBJ2-1	.	TRBV4-1	CASSPRGSGSSYNEQFF
TRBJ1-2	.	TRBV28	CASSLYRTVDQIYGYTF